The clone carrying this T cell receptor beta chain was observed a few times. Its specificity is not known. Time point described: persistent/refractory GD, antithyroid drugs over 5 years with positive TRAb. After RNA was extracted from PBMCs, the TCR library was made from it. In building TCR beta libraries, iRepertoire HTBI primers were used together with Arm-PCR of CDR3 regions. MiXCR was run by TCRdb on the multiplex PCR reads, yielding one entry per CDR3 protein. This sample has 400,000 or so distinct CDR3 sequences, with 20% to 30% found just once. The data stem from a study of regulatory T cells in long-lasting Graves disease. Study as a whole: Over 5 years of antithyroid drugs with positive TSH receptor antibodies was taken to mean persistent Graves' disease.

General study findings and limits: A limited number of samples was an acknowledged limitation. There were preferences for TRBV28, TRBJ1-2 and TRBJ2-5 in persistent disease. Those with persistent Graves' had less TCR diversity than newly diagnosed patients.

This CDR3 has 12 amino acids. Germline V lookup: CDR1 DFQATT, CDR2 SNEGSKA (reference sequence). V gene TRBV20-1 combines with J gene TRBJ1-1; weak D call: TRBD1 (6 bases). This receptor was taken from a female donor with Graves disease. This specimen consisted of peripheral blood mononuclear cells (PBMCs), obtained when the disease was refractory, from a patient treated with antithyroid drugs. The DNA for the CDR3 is TGCAGGCAACAGGGAGGAGGCACTGAAGCTTTCTTT. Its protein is CRQQGGGTEAFF.